This TCR beta chain comes out of a study of T cells in Graves' hyperthyroidism and ophthalmopathy. In the case of this clonotype: Its target is not known.

Germline CDR1 is SGHTA and CDR2 is FQGTGA. The CDR3 consists of 13 residues. With 5 bases removed from V and 3 bases from J, the gap between germline ends came to 10 bases. Points from the study as a whole: Median prediction lead before ophthalmopathy onset was 5 to 7 months with the model. The majority of expanded thyroid clonotypes above 0.001 also appeared in blood.

TCR beta CDR3 regions were amplified from RNA transcripts. RT-PCR in the first round (using the HTBI primer set) targeted the TCR CDR3. TCRdb called the multiplex PCR reads again in MiXCR, with one record for every CDR3 protein. The table has roughly 500,000 distinct CDR3 sequences, about 43% seen once; the top ten hold around 20%. The study excluded patients with uncontrolled infection, other autoimmune disease, pregnancy or lactation. Orbital computed tomography and thyroid ultrasound, together with serum TRAb and thyroxine and clinical symptoms, were used for diagnoses. The rearrangement joins TRBV7-3 to TRBJ2-5; the D gene is possibly TRBD2 (6 bases). The TCR originated in an adult woman with Graves' disease, either hyperthyroidism or ophthalmopathy (not recorded which). Sequencing was done on a sample of peripheral blood or thyroid tissue (not recorded which). The CDR3 coding sequence is TGTGCCAGCAGCGACGGGGGTGAAGAGACCCAGTACTTC. It encodes CASSDGGEETQYF.